Sequencing of this T cell receptor (beta chain) was carried out in a study of regulatory T cells in long-lasting Graves disease. For TCR beta, libraries came from iRepertoire HTBI primers and Arm-PCR of CDR3 regions. TCRdb re-analysed the multiplex PCR reads in MiXCR, keeping a single row per CDR3 protein. The sample carries roughly 500,000 distinct CDR3 sequences, roughly 15% recorded once. Germline-derived CDR1 and CDR2 are SSHAT and FNYEAQ (reference sequence). V dropped 2 bases and J dropped 8 bases, with 10 bases sitting between them. The CDR3 has 13 amino acids. Noted time point: newly diagnosed GD, antithyroid drugs for less than 3 months. After RNA was extracted from PBMCs, the TCR library was made from it. These same records also appear under a second study, on T cells in Graves' hyperthyroidism and ophthalmopathy. That study reports: The TCR CDR3 was amplified in a first-round RT-PCR using the HTBI primer set.

The receptor was isolated from a woman between 45 and 60 years old with Graves disease. The sample here was peripheral blood mononuclear cells (PBMCs), taken at new diagnosis, from a patient treated with antithyroid drugs. The rearrangement joins TRBV7-7 to TRBJ2-1, with no clear D. The DNA for the CDR3 is TGTGCCAGCAGCTTACAGGTTTCGCATGAGCAGTTCTTC. The encoded protein is CASSLQVSHEQFF.